The subject of this entry is one T cell receptor beta chain. The target antigen is unknown. The CDR3 extends over 14 amino acids. Losses at the gene ends were 0 bases for V and 3 bases for J; bases not matched to a gene: 5. CDR1 DFQATT and CDR2 SNEGSKA come from the germline V gene (reference sequence). The record originates from a study of vaccination and CD4 T cells after COVID-19. Across the whole study: The convalescents included six males and four females, and among them two were Hispanic while seven were Caucasian. Median time from COVID diagnosis to post-COVID sampling was about 100 days (35 to 161). Study-wide findings and caveats: Looking at convalescent patients, a median approximately 88% of reactive clones were present only post-vaccination. Nearly all convalescent vaccine-specific clones, 304 of 307, recognized only SARS-CoV-2 spike.

TCRdb redid the calling of the PCR reads with MiXCR, one entry per CDR3 protein. Of about 39,000 distinct CDR3 sequences in the sample, around 35% are singletons; the top ten hold roughly 6%. Time point specified: late sampling 161 to 241 days after vaccination in a few convalescent patients. V gene TRBV20-1 combines with J gene TRBJ2-7; 7 bases fit TRBD2. The receptor's source is a human donor who had recovered from COVID-19. Sequences were derived from CD4+ T cells from blood, sampled about 7 months after SARS-CoV-2 vaccination. The CDR3 here is CSARDGGTHYEQYF. CDR3 nucleotide sequence: TGCAGTGCTAGAGACGGGGGGACTCACTACGAGCAGTACTTC.